Below, one T cell receptor (beta chain) is given with its context. No cognate antigen has been identified for it. No qualities accompany the bases; no much larger clone lies one base away. TCRbeta CDR3 regions were amplified from genomic DNA using the immunoSEQ Assay, a bias-controlled multiplex PCR. The study's own analysis went as follows. Nucleated cell counts per sample were estimated from amplification of reference gene primers within the assay. Sequence reads were collapsed and filtered to measure the absolute abundance of every unique TCRbeta CDR3 rearrangement. Productive Simpson clonality was computed per sample as the square root of Simpson's diversity index over productive rearrangements. The clones in this table, taken by TCRdb from immuneACCESS, are in-frame only. Not every clone is retained; where verified, under half of the shortfall comes from an unresolved V gene, and the cause of the rest is unknown. That table furnishes V, J and clone size, whereas the DNA furnished D and trimming. Within this sample are some 200,000 clones, with 75% to 80% of them counted one time only. The ten largest account for around 24% of the sample.

The CDR3 spans 14 residues, from the cysteine through the phenylalanine. Only the CDR3 DNA is retained, 42 bases long and in frame from the first base. The junction carries 12 bases between V and J, which are trimmed by 0 bases and 9 bases respectively. Looking up the germline V gene (reference sequence) yields CDR1 SEHNR and CDR2 FQNEAQ. Whole blood was collected in K2EDTA tubes by collaborating institutions according to the institutions' own protocols. For TCRbeta analysis, collaborators shipped samples as frozen whole blood, isolated PBMCs, or DNA extracted from either of those sample types. These data come from a study of blood T cell repertoires in COVID-19 (dated by TCRdb to about 2020). In the study overall: The collaborator samples originated in the United States, Italy and Spain and spanned the acute and convalescent phases of COVID-19. The material from the prospective study consisted of cDNA or gDNA derived from T cells, B-cell-depleted T cells, or PBMCs. HLA class I and class II types, where available, came from metadata supplied by the sample provider rather than from assay-based typing. Sample metadata almost always included a de-identified subject ID, COVID-19 status, age in years and sex. The samples were drawn from the first 160 participants of the ongoing ImmuneRACE study and from over a thousand subjects provided by 6 global collaborators. Deeply sampled blood TCRbeta repertoires from subjects exposed to, actively infected with, or recovered from COVID-19 were included in the dataset. The repertoires were released in a freely available public database intended as a resource for research on the immune response to SARS-CoV-2. Broad study findings and their caveats: The quantity of clinical and demographic metadata differed by source and by participant and was supplied without curation.

This sequence originates from a woman between 70 and 85 years old with acute or convalescent COVID-19. The sequence is built from TRBV7-9 and TRBJ2-1, with TRBD2 as a weak D call on 5 bases. Sequenced sample: peripheral blood. At the DNA level, the sequence is TGTGCCAGCAGCTTAGCGCTCCTAGCCGGTGAGCAGTTCTTC. This codes for CASSLALLAGEQFF.